This is a list of T cell receptor beta chains from one sample in a study of blood T cell repertoires in COVID-19. TCRdb's table, derived via immunoSEQ multiplex PCR, lists solely in-frame clones and lacks some. The sample includes 200,000 to 250,000 clones, 88% of them seen just once. Sequencing was done on a sample of peripheral blood. The receptor set was obtained from a woman aged 60 to 75 with acute or convalescent COVID-19. CDR3s include the opening cysteine and the closing phenylalanine or tryptophan. The D gene is left open where the match is weak. Some rows have no size entry. The others give once, few or many, or a class for an expanded clone.

j_call v_call clone_size d_call cdr3_aa cdr3_nt
TRBJ1-5 TRBV6-1 . . CASSEYNWDTGHHF TGTGCCAGCAGTGAATACAATTGGGATACGGGACACCATTTT
TRBJ2-1 TRBV3-1/TRBV3-2 . TRBD2 CASSQYAASGGPYNEQFF TGTGCCAGCAGCCAATACGCGGCTAGCGGGGGACCCTACAATGAGCAGTTCTTC
TRBJ2-2 TRBV3-1/TRBV3-2 many . CASSQDRVAVGELFF TGTGCCAGCAGCCAAGATCGGGTGGCGGTCGGGGAGCTGTTTTTT
TRBJ2-5 TRBV5-6 . TRBD2 CASSSGLAGGWQETQYF TGTGCCAGCAGTTCAGGACTAGCGGGGGGATGGCAAGAGACCCAGTACTTC
TRBJ1-4 TRBV7-9 . . CASSLVGSEKLFF TGTGCCAGCAGCTTAGTGGGGAGTGAAAAACTGTTTTTT
TRBJ2-7 TRBV5-1 . TRBD2 CASSTSGGTYEQYF TGCGCCAGCTCGACTAGCGGGGGAACCTACGAGCAGTACTTC
TRBJ1-1 TRBV6-4 . . CASSVEGSTEAFF TGTGCCAGCAGTGTCGAGGGCAGTACTGAAGCTTTCTTT
TRBJ1-1 TRBV4-1 . TRBD1 CASSQVDRGGTEAFF TGCGCCAGCAGCCAAGTAGACAGGGGTGGAACTGAAGCTTTCTTT
TRBJ1-6 TRBV7-8 . TRBD1 CASSVVVGTGGSPLHF TGTGCCAGCAGCGTAGTGGTCGGGACAGGGGGTTCACCCCTCCACTTT
TRBJ2-3 TRBV4-3 . . CASSLRLGGSTDTQYF TGCGCCAGCAGCCTTCGACTAGGAGGGAGCACAGATACGCAGTATTTT
TRBJ1-2 TRBV4-1 . TRBD1 CASSSVSQGAGYGYTF TGCGCCAGCAGCTCCGTTTCCCAGGGGGCAGGCTATGGCTACACCTTC
TRBJ1-2 TRBV4-2 . TRBD1 CASSQEGQGPRGYTF TGTGCCAGCAGCCAAGAGGGACAGGGTCCCCGAGGCTACACCTTC
TRBJ2-1 TRBV19 . TRBD2 CASSTGTRFGNEQFF TGTGCCAGTAGTACGGGGACTAGATTCGGCAATGAGCAGTTCTTC
TRBJ1-1 TRBV6-4 . TRBD1 CASSDGTGKVPQEAFF TGTGCCAGCAGTGACGGGACAGGGAAGGTTCCGCAAGAAGCTTTCTTT
TRBJ2-2 TRBV2 . . CASSGGRTNTGELFF TGTGCCAGCAGTGGGGGCAGAACGAACACCGGGGAGCTGTTTTTT
TRBJ2-7 TRBV4-1 . TRBD1 CASSRASGQGAYEQYF TGCGCCAGCAGCCGGGCCTCGGGACAGGGGGCCTACGAGCAGTACTTC
TRBJ2-7 TRBV24-1 . TRBD1 CATSDTATGGKQYF TGTGCCACCAGTGACACCGCGACAGGGGGCAAGCAGTACTTC
TRBJ1-4 TRBV28 . . CASGPGGPTNEKLFF TGTGCCAGCGGTCCTGGGGGCCCAACTAATGAAAAACTGTTTTTT
TRBJ2-1 TRBV7-3 . TRBD2 CASSVSGVSYNEQFF TGTGCCAGCAGCGTTAGCGGGGTTTCCTACAATGAGCAGTTCTTC
TRBJ2-1 TRBV19 . . CATRGGGGYNEQFF TGTGCCACCAGAGGGGGAGGGGGCTACAATGAGCAGTTCTTC
TRBJ2-7 TRBV18 . TRBD1 CASSPGTGDSYEQYF TGTGCCAGCTCACCTGGGACAGGGGATTCCTACGAGCAGTACTTC
TRBJ2-7 TRBV6-2/TRBV6-3 many . CASSFLAYEQYF TGTGCCAGCAGTTTTCTAGCGTACGAGCAGTACTTC
TRBJ1-3 TRBV2 . . CASRGTLGNTIYF TGTGCCAGCAGGGGGACTTTAGGAAACACCATATATTTT
TRBJ1-2 TRBV27 . . CASSDSYIGLGSRGYTF TGTGCCAGCAGTGACAGCTACATCGGCCTGGGGTCGCGTGGCTACACCTTC
TRBJ2-6 TRBV19 . . CASSTSAALYSGANVLTF TGTGCCAGTAGTACCTCAGCGGCGCTCTACTCTGGGGCCAACGTCCTGACTTTC
TRBJ2-1 TRBV11-2 . TRBD2 CASSLGGFAGGQNEQFF TGTGCCAGCAGCTTGGGAGGTTTCGCGGGGGGGCAGAATGAGCAGTTCTTC
TRBJ1-1 TRBV7-2 . . CASSLDHRATEAFF TGTGCCAGCAGCTTAGACCACAGGGCCACTGAAGCTTTCTTT
TRBJ2-7 TRBV6-2/TRBV6-3 few . CASSTYGLPYEQYF TGTGCCAGCAGCACCTACGGACTACCCTACGAGCAGTACTTC
TRBJ1-2 TRBV3-1/TRBV3-2 . . CASSQGGGYTF TGTGCCAGCAGCCAAGGTGGCGGCTACACCTTC
TRBJ2-7 TRBV18 . . CASSRDRTGPGDEQYF TGTGCCAGCTCACGCGATAGGACAGGACCGGGGGACGAGCAGTACTTC
TRBJ2-2 TRBV6-1 few TRBD2 CASSEIGGRATGELFF TGTGCCAGCAGTGAAATCGGAGGGAGGGCCACCGGGGAGCTGTTTTTT
TRBJ2-2 TRBV19 . TRBD2 CASSIDASGGNTGELFF TGTGCCAGTAGTATAGATGCTAGCGGGGGGAACACCGGGGAGCTGTTTTTT
TRBJ2-7 TRBV21-1 . . CANPMTGGGPELYEQYF TGTGCCAACCCGATGACAGGGGGTGGCCCAGAACTGTACGAGCAGTACTTC
TRBJ1-1 TRBV7-9 . . CASSSFGTGTTFF .
TRBJ1-5 TRBV30 . . CAWSVGRSPNQPQHF TGTGCCTGGAGTGTTGGTCGGAGTCCCAATCAGCCCCAGCATTTT
TRBJ2-6 TRBV28 . . CASSLPGSGANVLTF TGTGCCAGCAGTTTACCCGGCTCTGGGGCCAACGTCCTGACTTTC
TRBJ2-2 TRBV6-2/TRBV6-3 many . CASSRRDQGVGELFF TGTGCCAGCAGTCGAAGAGACCAGGGTGTCGGGGAGCTGTTTTTT
TRBJ1-6 TRBV3-1/TRBV3-2 . TRBD1 CASSQETGNNSPLHF TGTGCCAGCAGCCAGGAGACAGGGAACAATTCACCCCTCCACTTT